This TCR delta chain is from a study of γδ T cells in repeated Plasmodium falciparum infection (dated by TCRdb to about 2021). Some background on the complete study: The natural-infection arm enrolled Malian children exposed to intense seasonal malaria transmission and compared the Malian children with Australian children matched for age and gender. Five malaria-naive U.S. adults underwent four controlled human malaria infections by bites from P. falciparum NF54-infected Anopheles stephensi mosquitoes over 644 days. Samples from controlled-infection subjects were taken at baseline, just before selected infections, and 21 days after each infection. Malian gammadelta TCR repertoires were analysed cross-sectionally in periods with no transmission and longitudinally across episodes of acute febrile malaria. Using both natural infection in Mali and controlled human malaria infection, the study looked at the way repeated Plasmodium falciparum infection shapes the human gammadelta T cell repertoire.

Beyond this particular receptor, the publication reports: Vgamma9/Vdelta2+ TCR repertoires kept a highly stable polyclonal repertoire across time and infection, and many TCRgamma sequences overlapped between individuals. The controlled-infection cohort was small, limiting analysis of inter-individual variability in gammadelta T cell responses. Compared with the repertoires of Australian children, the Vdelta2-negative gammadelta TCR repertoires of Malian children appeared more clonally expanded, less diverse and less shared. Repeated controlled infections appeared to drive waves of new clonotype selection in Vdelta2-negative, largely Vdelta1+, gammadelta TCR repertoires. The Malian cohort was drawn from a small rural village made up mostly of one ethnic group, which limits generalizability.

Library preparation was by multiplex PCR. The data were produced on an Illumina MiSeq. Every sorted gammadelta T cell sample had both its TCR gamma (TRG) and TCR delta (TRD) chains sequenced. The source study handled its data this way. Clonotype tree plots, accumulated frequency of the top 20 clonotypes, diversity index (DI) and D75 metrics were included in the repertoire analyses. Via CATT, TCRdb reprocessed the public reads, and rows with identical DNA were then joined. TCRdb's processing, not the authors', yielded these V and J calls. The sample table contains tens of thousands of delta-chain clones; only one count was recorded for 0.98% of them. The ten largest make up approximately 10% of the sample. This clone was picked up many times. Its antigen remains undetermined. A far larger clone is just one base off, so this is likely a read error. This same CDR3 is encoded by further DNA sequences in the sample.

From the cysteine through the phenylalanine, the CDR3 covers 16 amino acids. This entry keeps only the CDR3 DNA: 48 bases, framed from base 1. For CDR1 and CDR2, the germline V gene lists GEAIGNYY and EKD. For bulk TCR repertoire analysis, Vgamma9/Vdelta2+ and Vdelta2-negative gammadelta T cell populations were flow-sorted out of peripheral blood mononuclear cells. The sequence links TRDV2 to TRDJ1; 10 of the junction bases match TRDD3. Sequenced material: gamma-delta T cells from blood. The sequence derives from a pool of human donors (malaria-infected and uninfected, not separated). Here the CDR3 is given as CACDTSRGIRDDKLIF. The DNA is TGTGCCTGCGACACAAGTCGGGGGATACGAGACGATAAACTCATCTTT.